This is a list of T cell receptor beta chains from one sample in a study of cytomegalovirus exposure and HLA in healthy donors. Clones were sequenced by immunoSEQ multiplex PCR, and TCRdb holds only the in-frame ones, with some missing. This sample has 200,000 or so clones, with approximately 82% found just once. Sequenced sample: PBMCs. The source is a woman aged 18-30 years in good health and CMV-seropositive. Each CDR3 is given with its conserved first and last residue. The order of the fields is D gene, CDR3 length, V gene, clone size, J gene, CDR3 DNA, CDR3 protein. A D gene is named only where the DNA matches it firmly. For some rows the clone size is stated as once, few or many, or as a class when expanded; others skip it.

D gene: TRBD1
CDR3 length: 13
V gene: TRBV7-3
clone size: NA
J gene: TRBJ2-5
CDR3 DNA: TGTGCCAGCAGCCCGGGACAGGGCGAGACCCAGTACTTC
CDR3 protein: CASSPGQGETQYF

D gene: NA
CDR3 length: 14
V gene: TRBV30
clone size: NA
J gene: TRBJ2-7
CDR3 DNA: TGTGCCTGGAGTGATCAGGGTGGGTCCTACGAGCAGTACTTC
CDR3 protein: CAWSDQGGSYEQYF

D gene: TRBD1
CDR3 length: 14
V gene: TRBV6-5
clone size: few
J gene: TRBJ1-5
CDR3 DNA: TGTGCCACTTCTACAGGGGGGGGTCGTCAGCCCCAGCATTTT
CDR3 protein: CATSTGGGRQPQHF

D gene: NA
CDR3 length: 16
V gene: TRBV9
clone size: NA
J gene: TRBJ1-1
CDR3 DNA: TGTGCCAGCAGCGCCAGCCAAAGGGGAAGGGGAACTGAAGCTTTCTTT
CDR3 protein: CASSASQRGRGTEAFF

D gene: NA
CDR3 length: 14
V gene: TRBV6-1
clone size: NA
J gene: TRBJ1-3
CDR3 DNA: TGTGCCAGCAGCTTGGCAGGGGATGGAAACACCATATATTTT
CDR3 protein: CASSLAGDGNTIYF

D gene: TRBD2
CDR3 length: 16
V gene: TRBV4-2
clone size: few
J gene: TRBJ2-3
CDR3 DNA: TGTGCCAGCAGCCAAGTGCTAGCGGGGGGGGACAAATCGCAGTATTTT
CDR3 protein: CASSQVLAGGDKSQYF

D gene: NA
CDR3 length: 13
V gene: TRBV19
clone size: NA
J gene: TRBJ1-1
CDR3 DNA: TGTGCCAGTAGTACGTCCAGGGGAACTGAAGCTTTCTTT
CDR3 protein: CASSTSRGTEAFF

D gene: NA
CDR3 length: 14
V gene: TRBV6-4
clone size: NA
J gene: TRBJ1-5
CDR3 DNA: TGTGCCAGCAGTGACTCCGACGGGAATCAGCCCCAGCATTTT
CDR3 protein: CASSDSDGNQPQHF

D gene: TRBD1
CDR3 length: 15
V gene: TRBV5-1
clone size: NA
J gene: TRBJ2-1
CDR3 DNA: TGCGCCAGCAGCTCGGGACAGGGAACCCACAATGAGCAGTTCTTC
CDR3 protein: CASSSGQGTHNEQFF

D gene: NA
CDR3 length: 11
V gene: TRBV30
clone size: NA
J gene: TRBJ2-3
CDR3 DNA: TGTGCCTGGAGTGCACGGGATACGCAGTATTTT
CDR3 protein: CAWSARDTQYF

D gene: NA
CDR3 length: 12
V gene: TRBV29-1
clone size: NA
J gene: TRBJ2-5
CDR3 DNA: TGCAGCGTTGGTTCGGAGCTTGAGACCCAGTACTTC
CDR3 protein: CSVGSELETQYF

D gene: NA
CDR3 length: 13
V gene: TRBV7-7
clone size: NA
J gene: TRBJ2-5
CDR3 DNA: TGTGCCAGCAGCTTCAGTACCCAAGAGACCCAGTACTTC
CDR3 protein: CASSFSTQETQYF

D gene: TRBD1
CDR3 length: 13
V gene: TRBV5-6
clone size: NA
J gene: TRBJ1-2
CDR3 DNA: TGTGCCAGCAGCTTTGGGGACAGCTATGGCTACACCTTC
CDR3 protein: CASSFGDSYGYTF

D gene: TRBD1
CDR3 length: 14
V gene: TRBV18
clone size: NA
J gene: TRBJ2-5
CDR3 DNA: TGTGCCAGCTCTCCGGACAGGGGGAAAGAGACCCAGTACTTC
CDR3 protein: CASSPDRGKETQYF

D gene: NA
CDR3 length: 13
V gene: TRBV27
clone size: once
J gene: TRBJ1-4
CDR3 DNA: TGTGCCAGCAGGTCACAAATTAATGAAAAACTGTTTTTT
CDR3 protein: CASRSQINEKLFF

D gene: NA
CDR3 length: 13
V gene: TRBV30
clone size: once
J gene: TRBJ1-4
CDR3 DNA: TGTGCCTGGGAGAACCGGAGGGGTGAAAAACTGTTTTTT
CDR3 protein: CAWENRRGEKLFF

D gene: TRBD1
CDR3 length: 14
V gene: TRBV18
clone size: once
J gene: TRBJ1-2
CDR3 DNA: TGTGCCAGCTCACCAAGGACAGGGGGAGATGGCTACACCTTC
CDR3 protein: CASSPRTGGDGYTF

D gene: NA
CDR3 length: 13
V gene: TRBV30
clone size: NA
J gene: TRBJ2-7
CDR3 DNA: TGTGCCTGGCAAACAGGGACGGGCCACGAGCAGTACTTC
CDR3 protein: CAWQTGTGHEQYF

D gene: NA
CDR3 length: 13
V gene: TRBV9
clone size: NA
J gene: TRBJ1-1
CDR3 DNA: TGTGCCAGCAGCGTAGTGGCTTACACTGAAGCTTTCTTT
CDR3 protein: CASSVVAYTEAFF

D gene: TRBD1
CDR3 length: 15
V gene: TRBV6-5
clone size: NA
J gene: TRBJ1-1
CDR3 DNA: TGTGCCAGCAGCCGCATGACAGGGTTACGGGCTGAAGCTTTCTTT
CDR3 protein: CASSRMTGLRAEAFF

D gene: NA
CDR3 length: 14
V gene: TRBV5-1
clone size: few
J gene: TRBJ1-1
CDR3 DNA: TGCGCCAGCAGCTGGGGAGGGGAGAGCACTGAAGCTTTCTTT
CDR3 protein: CASSWGGESTEAFF

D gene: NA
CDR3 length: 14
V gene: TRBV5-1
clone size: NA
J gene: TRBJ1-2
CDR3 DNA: TGCGCCAGCAGCTGGACAGACGCAAACTATGGCTACACCTTC
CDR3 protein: CASSWTDANYGYTF

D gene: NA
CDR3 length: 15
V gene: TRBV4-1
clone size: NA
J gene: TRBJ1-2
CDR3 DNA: TGCGCCAGCAGCCCCGGACTAGGGGTTAACTATGGCTACACCTTC
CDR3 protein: CASSPGLGVNYGYTF

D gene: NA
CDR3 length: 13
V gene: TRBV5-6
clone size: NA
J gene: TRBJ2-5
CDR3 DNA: TGTGCCAGCACACTGGGGCCGTGGGAGACCCAGTACTTC
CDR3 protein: CASTLGPWETQYF

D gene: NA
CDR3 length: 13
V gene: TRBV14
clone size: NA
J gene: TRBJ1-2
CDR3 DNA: TGTGCCAGCAGCCCGTCGGGAGGCTATGGCTACACCTTC
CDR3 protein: CASSPSGGYGYTF

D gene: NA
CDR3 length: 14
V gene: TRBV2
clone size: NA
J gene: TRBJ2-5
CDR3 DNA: TGTGCCAGCAGGATGACAGCTTTCCAAGAGACCCAGTACTTC
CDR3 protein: CASRMTAFQETQYF

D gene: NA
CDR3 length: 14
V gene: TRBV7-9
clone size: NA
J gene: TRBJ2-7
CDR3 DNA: TGTTCCAGCAGCTCAGGGGCGAACTCCTACGAGCAGTACTTC
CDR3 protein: CSSSSGANSYEQYF

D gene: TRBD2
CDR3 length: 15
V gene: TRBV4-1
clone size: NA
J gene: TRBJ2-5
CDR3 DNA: TGCGCCAGCAGCACGACTAGCACCGGTAAGGAGACCCAGTACTTC
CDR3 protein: CASSTTSTGKETQYF

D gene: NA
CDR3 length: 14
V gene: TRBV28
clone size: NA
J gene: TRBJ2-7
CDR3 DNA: TGTGCCAGCAGTTTTTCGCAGGGGTCCTACGAGCAGTACTTC
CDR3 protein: CASSFSQGSYEQYF

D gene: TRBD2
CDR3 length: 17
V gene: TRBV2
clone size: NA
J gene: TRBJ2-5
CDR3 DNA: TGTGCCAGCAGTGCGTGGAGCGGGGGGGCCGGGGGAGAGACCCAGTACTTC
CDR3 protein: CASSAWSGGAGGETQYF

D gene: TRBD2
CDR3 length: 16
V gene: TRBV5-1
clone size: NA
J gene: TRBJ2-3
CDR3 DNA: TGCGCCAGCAGCTTGGTTTCAGCGGGGGCGGGAGATACGCAGTATTTT
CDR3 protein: CASSLVSAGAGDTQYF

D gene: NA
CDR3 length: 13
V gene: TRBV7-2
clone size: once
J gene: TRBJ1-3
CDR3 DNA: TGTGCCAGCAGCTCCGGACCGGAGGACACCATATATTTT
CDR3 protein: CASSSGPEDTIYF

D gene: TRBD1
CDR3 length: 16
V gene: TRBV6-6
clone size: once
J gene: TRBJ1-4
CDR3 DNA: TGTGCCAGCAGTTCACAGGGGGCTATCGCTAATGAAAAACTGTTTTTT
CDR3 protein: CASSSQGAIANEKLFF

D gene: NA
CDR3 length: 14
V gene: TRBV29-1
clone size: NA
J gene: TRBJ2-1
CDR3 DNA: TGCAGCGTTGAAGGGACTGGGGCCTACAATGAGCAGTTCTTC
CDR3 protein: CSVEGTGAYNEQFF

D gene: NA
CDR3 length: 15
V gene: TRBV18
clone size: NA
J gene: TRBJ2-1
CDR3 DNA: TGTGCCAGCTCACCACGGGCAAACTCCTACAATGAGCAGTTCTTC
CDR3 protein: CASSPRANSYNEQFF

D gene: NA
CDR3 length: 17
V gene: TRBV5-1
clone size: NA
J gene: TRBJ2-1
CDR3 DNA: TGCGCCAGCAGTCTCACGACCCAGGGGTCCCTAAACAATGAGCAGTTCTTC
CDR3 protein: CASSLTTQGSLNNEQFF

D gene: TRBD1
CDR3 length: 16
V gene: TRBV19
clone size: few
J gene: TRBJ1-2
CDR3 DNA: TGTGCCAGTAGTATAGACGTTACAGGGGTTGCGTCTGGCTACACCTTC
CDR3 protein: CASSIDVTGVASGYTF

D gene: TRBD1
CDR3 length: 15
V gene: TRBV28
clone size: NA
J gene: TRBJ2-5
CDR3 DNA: TGTGCCAGCAGTTTATTGGACAGGGACCAAGAGACCCAGTACTTC
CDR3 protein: CASSLLDRDQETQYF

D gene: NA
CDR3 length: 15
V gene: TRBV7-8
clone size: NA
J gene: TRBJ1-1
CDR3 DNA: TGTGCCAGCAGCTTAGTGGTCGGGGGGGACACTGAAGCTTTCTTT
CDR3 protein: CASSLVVGGDTEAFF

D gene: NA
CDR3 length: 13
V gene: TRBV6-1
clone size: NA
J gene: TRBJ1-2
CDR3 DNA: TGTGCCAGCAGACAAAACAGCGGGAGAACCTACACCTTC
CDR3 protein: CASRQNSGRTYTF

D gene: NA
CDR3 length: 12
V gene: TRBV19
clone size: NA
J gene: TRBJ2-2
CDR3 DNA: TGTGCCAGTAGTCTCCGGACCGGGGAGCTGTTTTTT
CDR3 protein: CASSLRTGELFF

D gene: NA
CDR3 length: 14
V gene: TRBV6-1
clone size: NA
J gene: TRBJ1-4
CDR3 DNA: TGTGCCAGCAGTGTACCTCTTGAGGTTGAAAAACTGTTTTTT
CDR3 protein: CASSVPLEVEKLFF

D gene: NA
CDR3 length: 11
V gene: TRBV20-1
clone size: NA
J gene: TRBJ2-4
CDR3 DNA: TGCAGTGCTAAAGGAGGGGACATTCAGTACTTC
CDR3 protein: CSAKGGDIQYF

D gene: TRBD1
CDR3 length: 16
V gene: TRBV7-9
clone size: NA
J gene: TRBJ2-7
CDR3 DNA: TGTGCCAGCAGCTTAGGAGTTACGGGACAGCAGTACGAGCAGTACTTC
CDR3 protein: CASSLGVTGQQYEQYF

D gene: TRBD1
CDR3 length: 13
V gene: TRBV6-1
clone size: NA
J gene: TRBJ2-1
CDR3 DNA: TGTGCCACGGTACAGGGGGCGCGGATCAACGAGTTCTTC
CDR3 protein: CATVQGARINEFF

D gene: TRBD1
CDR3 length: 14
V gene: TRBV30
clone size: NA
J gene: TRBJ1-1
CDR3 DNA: TGTGCCTGGAGTGGTCACAGGGGAAACACTGAAGCTTTCTTT
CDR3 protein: CAWSGHRGNTEAFF

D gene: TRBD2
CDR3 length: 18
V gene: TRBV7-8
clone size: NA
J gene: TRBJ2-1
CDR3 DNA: TGTGCCAGCAGCTTAGCACTAGCGGGGGGTACCTCCTACAATGAGCAGTTCTTC
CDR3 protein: CASSLALAGGTSYNEQFF